This T cell receptor (beta chain) was profiled in a study of cytomegalovirus exposure and HLA in healthy donors (dated by TCRdb to about 2017). General notes on the study: According to an earlier analysis of 550 to 700 of the donors, about 170 million T cells yielded approximately 120 million unique TCR beta sequences and 276 Gb of sequence data. An early release covering roughly 600 HLA-typed donors comprised 300 to 350 gigabases of sequencing data and some 79 million unique TCR sequences. Among the roughly 400 genotyped donors, 81% belonged to the genetic ancestry cluster associated with self-reported Caucasian donors. The study was designed to test whether signatures of past pathogen exposure could be identified by cataloging public T cell receptors. The T cell repertoires of 700 or so subjects were profiled by immunosequencing and related to cytomegalovirus serostatus. A separate validation cohort of approximately 120 different subjects was used in addition to the roughly 620-subject first cohort. To predict cytomegalovirus infection status, the study combined high-throughput TCR immunosequencing, statistical association of individual TCRs with disease status, and machine learning. To study patterns of TCR occurrence, a later analysis re-analyzed previously published TCR beta repertoires from around 670 donors and added high-resolution HLA genotyping. Rather than drawing on any new phenotypic data, the later analysis identified candidate immune exposures from TCR beta sequences and the way those sequences occurred across donors. To decide whether each TCR beta V gene segment behaved as functional or pseudogenic, an earlier analysis of some 580 of the donors relied on high-throughput TCR beta sequencing. Donor age, sex, ethnicity and CMV serostatus were compiled alongside the repertoire data. In a later genetic analysis, genome-wide SNP genotypes for about three fifths of the 666 donors were used, and that subset was treated as a discovery cohort. All discovery cohort repertoires had been generated using a single sequencing platform. Class I and class II HLA loci were covered by the typing at four-digit resolution. The number of donors typed differed by locus, with about 629-630 for A, B, C, DRB1 and DQB1, approximately 500 for DQA1, 600 to 610 for DPA1, and some 470 for DPB1. Because of strong linkage in the cohort, five DR-DQ haplotypes were treated as single units for association and clustering. Among around 400 genotyped donors of the cohort, an average of approximately 200,000 unique TCR beta nucleotide sequences was sequenced per donor, of which 15% to 20% were non-productive.

The CDR3 has 16 amino acids, counting the end cysteine and phenylalanine. Just the 48-base CDR3 DNA is kept, in frame starting at base 1. The germline V gene encodes CDR1 SGHNT and CDR2 YYREEE (reference sequence). Trimmed from V: 1 base; trimmed from J: 4 bases; junction bases lacking a gene match: 5. Study-level results and caveats: Most CMV-associated TCR beta chains appeared to be HLA-restricted in a later analysis, and the HLA associations seemed to be driven largely by CMV exposure. In vitro tests confirmed that three of the cytomegalovirus-associated TCR beta chains recognize cytomegalovirus antigens. The only immune exposure information available for the cohort was CMV serostatus. The classifier was reported to diagnose cytomegalovirus status with high specificity and sensitivity in both the original cohort and the validation cohort. A total of about 150 TCR beta chains were listed by the study as associated with cytomegalovirus. The authors suggested that the approach could potentially be extended to other disease states and immunological phenotypes. Some IMGT-functional V segments, including TRBV6-2 and TRBV6-3, could not be distinguished by the 87-base-pair reads and were therefore excluded. A later genetic analysis associated a missense DCLRE1C variant with V-gene and J-gene trimming of TCR beta chains, and an independent cohort replicated the association. A later analysis reported that several top co-occurrence clusters appeared linked to parvovirus B19, influenza, CMV and Epstein-Barr virus. Seventeen rarely observed V segments, including chromosome 9 orphons, were excluded from the earlier analysis of some 590 of the donors because counts were too low. Across donors, most TCR sequences were observed very rarely, whereas some public TCRs were present in many individuals. Roughly uniform sequencing depth across donors was assumed in presence/absence analyses, although this assumption may not hold. Compared with equally common non-associated chains, HLA-associated TCR beta chains in a later analysis were more clonally expanded and had lower generation probabilities. HLA typing was unavailable for some donors at each locus, so association tests used only the typed subset. Only TCR beta chains were sequenced in this cohort, and the absence of alpha or paired-chain data limited detectable features. When HLA alleles, especially DR and DQ, strongly co-occurred, TCR associations were difficult to assign to individual alleles. In a later analysis, the rate of TCR association differed among HLA loci, with DRB1 alleles having the most associated TCRs and HLA-C alleles having the fewest. A further reported finding was that TCR beta sequences accurately predicted the HLA-A and HLA-B alleles for most subjects in the first cohort. Linkage disequilibrium might explain the correlated functional status among segregating V segments, but an unknown experimental factor could not be excluded. In a later genetic analysis, fewer N-insertions in productive TCRs were reported among donors in an Asian-associated ancestry cluster than the roughly 700-donor mean. An earlier analysis of approximately 600 of the donors showed that most TCR beta V segments appeared in productive rearrangements either about 87% or about 30% of the time, which broadly matched IMGT annotations. At a false discovery rate of 0.05, a later analysis linked some 18,000 TCR beta sequences to specific HLA alleles. A cluster of highly shared sequence variants was judged likely to be a technical artifact of the sequencing pipeline.

The cohort consisted of 600 or so healthy bone marrow donors. All cohort members were sampled while nominally healthy, although unrecorded immune exposures were likely present. The donor tested CMV seronegative and was one of the 352 seronegative cohort members. A peripheral blood sample was collected from each donor, and TCR beta sequencing was performed on peripheral blood mononuclear cells. Genomic DNA extraction from the blood cell samples was performed with the Qiagen DNeasy Blood Extraction Kit. As to this clone: Its antigen is currently not known. No base quality information exists; no much larger clone differs at one position.

The library was generated by the immunoSEQ multiplex PCR assay. For the multiplex PCR, a mixture combining 60 forward primers for TCR Vbeta segments and 13 reverse primers for TCR Jbeta segments was used. A multiplex PCR assay on genomic DNA amplified the CDR3 region of rearranged TCR beta genes. The amplified TCR beta libraries were sequenced on the Illumina HiSeq System as 87-base-pair reads. The paper's data handling went like this. A later analysis tallied some 79 million unique TCR beta chains across the 600 to 700 repertoires, and approximately 11 million of those chains were shared by two or more donors. To remove PCR and sequencing errors, raw reads were error-corrected and collapsed into unique sequences using a nearest-neighbor algorithm that merged closely related sequences. To assign V, D and J gene segments, CDR3 sequences were aligned to IMGT reference sequences. For a sequence to be retained, at least a six-nucleotide match to both a V gene segment and a J gene segment was required. Rearrangements were classified as productive when the CDR3 lacked stop codons and remained in frame with V and J, and all other rearrangements were classified as non-productive. Following IMGT convention, CDR3 was defined as the stretch from the second conserved V-encoded cysteine to the conserved J-encoded phenylalanine. The earlier analysis of some 580 of the donors excluded any sequence lacking an unambiguous match to a single V gene segment. An earlier analysis of some 610 of the donors called V segments functional above 56.7% productive rearrangements and segregating when the between-donor standard deviation exceeded 5%. A statistical classification framework was built for diagnosing cytomegalovirus status from the catalog of TCR beta chain sequences. V and J gene assignment, in a later analysis, came from comparing TCR nucleotide sequences with IMGT/GENE-DB human TR gene sequences. In a later analysis, CDR3 sequences and most-parsimonious VDJ recombination scenarios were assigned using the TCRdist pipeline. In a later analysis, each TCR beta chain was defined by its CDR3 amino acid sequence together with its V-gene family, and reads lacking a unique V-gene family were excluded. To address suspected cross-contamination and a sequencing artifact, a later analysis removed 592 highly shared, low-generation-probability nucleotide sequences. A later analysis calculated a clonal expansion index for each public chain from normalized within-repertoire ranks of inferred template counts. A later analysis computed generation probabilities with a VDJ recombination model fitted to out-of-frame rearrangements, and checked the results against IGoR. A later analysis scored TCR-TCR, TCR-HLA and TCR-CMV co-occurrence with hypergeometric tests, applying a repertoire-size bias correction to TCR pairs. False discovery rates were estimated in a later analysis by permuting HLA or CMV assignments 20 times. A later analysis grouped co-occurring TCRs with DBSCAN, adding TCRdist sequence similarity when clustering within HLA-allele-positive subsets. Co-occurrence clustering excluded repertoires with fewer than 30,000 or more than 120,000 public chains, plus five with anomalous nucleotide sharing. The immuneACCESS repertoire file appears here via TCRdb, limited to in-frame rearrangements. These files lack a portion of the clones; in checked studies, under half of the deficit traces to unresolved V genes, and the cause of the others is not known. V and J calls and clone size follow that table, whereas D and trimming were derived from the DNA. Counted in this sample were some 90,000 clones; just over 70% of them appeared once. The biggest ten clones account for under 10% of the sample.

The sequencing input was PBMCs. The TCR was taken from a man aged 55 to 70 in good health and CMV-seronegative. The chain is made from TRBV5-4 and TRBJ2-1, with 10 bases aligning to TRBD2. The base sequence is TGTGCCAGCAGCTTGTCGGTAGCGGGAGGATACAATGAGCAGTTCTTC. The resulting protein is CASSLSVAGGYNEQFF.